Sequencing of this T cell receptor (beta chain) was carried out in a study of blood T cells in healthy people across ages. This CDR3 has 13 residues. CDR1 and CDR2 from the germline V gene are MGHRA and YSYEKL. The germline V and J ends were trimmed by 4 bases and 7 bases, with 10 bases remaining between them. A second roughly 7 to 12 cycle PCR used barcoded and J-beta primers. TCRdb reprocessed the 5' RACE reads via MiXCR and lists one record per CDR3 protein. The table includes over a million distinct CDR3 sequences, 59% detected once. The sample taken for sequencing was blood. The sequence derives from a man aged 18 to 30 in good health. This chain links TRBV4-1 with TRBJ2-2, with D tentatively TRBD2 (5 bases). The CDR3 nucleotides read TGCGCCAGCAGCCTCCGGGGTTACGGGGAGCTGTTTTTT. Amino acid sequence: CASSLRGYGELFF.